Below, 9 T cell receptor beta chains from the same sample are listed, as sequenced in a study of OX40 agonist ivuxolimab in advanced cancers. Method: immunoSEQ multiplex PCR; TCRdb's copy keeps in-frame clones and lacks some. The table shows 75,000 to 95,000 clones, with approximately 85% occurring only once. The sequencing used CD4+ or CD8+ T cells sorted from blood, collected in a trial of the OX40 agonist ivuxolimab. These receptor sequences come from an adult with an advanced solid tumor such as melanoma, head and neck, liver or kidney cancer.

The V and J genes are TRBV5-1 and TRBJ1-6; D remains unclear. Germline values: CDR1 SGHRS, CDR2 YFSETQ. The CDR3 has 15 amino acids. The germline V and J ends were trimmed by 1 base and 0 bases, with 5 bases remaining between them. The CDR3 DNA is TGCGCCAGCAGCTTGTATGACTCCTATAATTCACCCCTCCACTTT. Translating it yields CASSLYDSYNSPLHF. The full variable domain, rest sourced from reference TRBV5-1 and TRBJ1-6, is KAGVTQTPRYLIKTRGQQVTLSCSPISGHRSVSWYQQTPGQGLQFLFEYFSETQRNKGNFPGRFSGRQFSNSRSEMNVSTLELGDSALYLCASSLYDSYNSPLHFGNGTRLTVT.

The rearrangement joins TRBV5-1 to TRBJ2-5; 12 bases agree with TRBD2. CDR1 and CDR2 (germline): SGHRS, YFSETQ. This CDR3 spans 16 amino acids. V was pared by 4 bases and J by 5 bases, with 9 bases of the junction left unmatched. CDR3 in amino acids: CASSRGTSGPLETQYF. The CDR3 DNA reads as TGCGCCAGCAGCCGGGGGACTAGCGGGCCCTTGGAGACCCAGTACTTC.

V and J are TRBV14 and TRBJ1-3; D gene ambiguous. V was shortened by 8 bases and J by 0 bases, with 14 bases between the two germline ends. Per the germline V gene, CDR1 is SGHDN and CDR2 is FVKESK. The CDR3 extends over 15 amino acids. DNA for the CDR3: TGTGCCAGCGGTTCGAGCATCTACTCTGGAAACACCATATATTTT. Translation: CASGSSIYSGNTIYF. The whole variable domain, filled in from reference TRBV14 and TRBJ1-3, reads EAGVTQFPSHSVIEKGQTVTLRCDPISGHDNLYWYRRVMGKEIKFLLHFVKESKQDESGMPNNRFLAERTGGTYSTLKVQPAELEDSGVYFCASGSSIYSGNTIYFGEGSWLTVV.

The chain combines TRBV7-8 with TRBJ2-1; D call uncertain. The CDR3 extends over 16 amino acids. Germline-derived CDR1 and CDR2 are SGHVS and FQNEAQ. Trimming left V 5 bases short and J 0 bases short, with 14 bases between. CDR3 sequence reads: CASSRKSPGSYNEQFF. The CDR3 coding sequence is TGTGCCAGCAGCCGAAAGTCCCCCGGCTCCTACAATGAGCAGTTCTTC.

The CDR3 DNA follows: TGTGCCAGCAGTCCGAACACTGAAGCTTTCTTT. Its protein product is CASSPNTEAFF. The chain has TRBV6-6 and TRBJ1-1; D remains unclear. The CDR3 loop spans 11 amino acids. Germline V gene lookup returns CDR1 MNHNY and CDR2 SVGAGI (reference sequence). V shed 5 bases and J shed 1 base, with 2 bases lying between them.

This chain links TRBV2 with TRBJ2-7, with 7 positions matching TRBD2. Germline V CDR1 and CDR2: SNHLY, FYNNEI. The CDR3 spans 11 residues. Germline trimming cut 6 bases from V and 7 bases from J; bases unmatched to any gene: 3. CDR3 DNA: TGTGCCAGCAGATATAGCGGGGAGCAGTACTTC. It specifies CASRYSGEQYF.

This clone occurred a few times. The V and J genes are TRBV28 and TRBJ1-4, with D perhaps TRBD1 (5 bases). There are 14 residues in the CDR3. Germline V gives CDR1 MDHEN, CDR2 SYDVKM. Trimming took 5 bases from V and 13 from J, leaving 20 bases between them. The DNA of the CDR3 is TGTGCCAGCAGTATCCGGGACCTCCGGCAGGGACTGTTTTTT. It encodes CASSIRDLRQGLFF.

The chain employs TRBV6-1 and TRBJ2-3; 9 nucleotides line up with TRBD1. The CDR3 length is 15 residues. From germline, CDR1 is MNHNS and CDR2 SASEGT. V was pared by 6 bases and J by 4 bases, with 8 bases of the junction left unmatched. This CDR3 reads CASRDRGMGPDTQYF. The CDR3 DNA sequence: TGTGCCAGCAGGGACAGGGGTATGGGGCCAGATACGCAGTATTTT.

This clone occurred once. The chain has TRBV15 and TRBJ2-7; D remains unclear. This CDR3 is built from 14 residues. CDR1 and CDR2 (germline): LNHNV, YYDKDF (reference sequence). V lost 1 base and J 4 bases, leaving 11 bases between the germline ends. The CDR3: CATSRVPGLYEQYV. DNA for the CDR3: TGTGCCACCAGCAGAGTCCCTGGATTGTACGAGCAGTACGTC.